Given below is one TCR beta chain in context. What it recognizes is unknown. The data derive from a study of cytomegalovirus exposure and HLA in healthy donors. Study-wide findings and caveats: In a later analysis, TCR association rates varied by HLA locus: DRB1 most, HLA-C fewest. Previous analysis showed most TCR beta V segments were productive about 87% or about 30% of the time. The only immune exposure information that was available was CMV serostatus. V- and J-gene trimming of TCR beta was linked (in a later analysis) to a missense DCLRE1C variant.

Germline loops: CDR1 LNHDA, CDR2 SQIVND (reference sequence). V was clipped by 2 bases and J by 4 bases; unmatched bases: 8. This CDR3 has 15 residues. Vbeta (60) and Jbeta (13) primers were used in the PCR. Using immunoSEQ multiplex PCR, the repertoire was profiled, and TCRdb retains in-frame clones only, with some absent. Altogether under 150,000 clones are present, 70% to 80% being singletons, with the ten largest covering over 8.5%. The sequencing input was PBMCs. The rearrangement uses TRBV19 and TRBJ2-7; TRBD1 matches 7 bases. This clonotype was sampled from a woman in her forties or fifties in good health and CMV-seropositive. The CDR3 loop reads CASSINRDSGYEQYF. CDR3 DNA: TGTGCCAGTAGTATAAACCGGGACAGTGGTTACGAGCAGTACTTC.